Below are 17 T cell receptor beta chains sequenced from a single sample in a study of blood T cells in healthy people across ages. Primed by a sample-barcoded 5' primer and a J-beta primer mix, a second PCR proceeded for roughly 7 to 12 cycles. TCRdb analysed the 5' RACE reads with MiXCR anew, one entry per CDR3 protein. In the table there are over a million distinct CDR3 sequences, around 39% of which are singletons. The sample consisted of blood. The receptors here all came from a woman under 30 in good health.

The chain has TRBV7-2 and TRBJ1-5; a possible D gene is TRBD1 (5 bases). The CDR3 is 14 residues long. The germline V gene has CDR1 SGHTA and CDR2 FQGNSA. The V and J ends lost 2 bases and 6 bases respectively, with 11 bases between them. CDR3 bases: TGTGCCAGCAGCTTAAAGGAGAGGGGTCAGCCCCAGCATTTT. It translates to CASSLKERGQPQHF.

Only one count was recorded for this clonotype. The chain recombines TRBV5-5 with TRBJ2-1; TRBD2 might be the D (6 bases). The CDR3 extends over 13 amino acids. V was shortened by 4 bases and J by 13 bases, with 18 bases between the two germline ends. Germline-derived CDR1 and CDR2 are SGHKS and YYEKEE (reference sequence). The CDR3 protein is CASSRSGEETQFF. The CDR3 DNA follows: TGTGCCAGCAGCCGGTCGGGGGAGGAGACCCAGTTCTTC.

The chain is built from TRBV12-5 and TRBJ2-3; D uncertain. Trimming removed 7 bases at V and 1 base at J, with 15 bases between. The CDR3 runs to 15 residues. The germline CDR1 and CDR2 sequences are LGHNT and FRNRAP. CDR3 region: CASALGQPGTDTQYF. The CDR3 DNA follows: TGTGCTAGTGCCTTAGGGCAGCCAGGCACAGATACGCAGTATTTT.

On this clonotype: One end of the junction fails to match germline, which may point to a read error. V gene TRBV6-5 combines with J gene TRBJ2-1, with 11 bases identical to TRBD2. The CDR3 is made up of 16 amino acids. Per germline, CDR1 MNHEY and CDR2 SVGAGI. DNA of the CDR3: TGTGCCAGCAGCTGCCGGACTAGCGGGTGGGACAATGAGCAGTTCTTT. Translating it yields CASSCRTSGWDNEQFF.

The chain has TRBV7-6 and TRBJ2-5, with D unclear. Germline-derived CDR1 and CDR2 are SGHVS and FNYEAQ. V shed 4 bases and J shed 3 bases, with 9 bases lying between them. The CDR3 covers 13 residues. The CDR3 DNA is TGTGCCAGCAGCTCGGACGGAGAAGAGACCCAGTACTTC. It encodes CASSSDGEETQYF.

The chain links TRBV29-1 to TRBJ1-2; TRBD1 is a possible D gene (5 bases). V was pared by 4 bases and J by 2 bases, with 14 bases between. In germline, CDR1 is SQVTM, CDR2 ANQGSEA. This CDR3 is 14 amino acids long. The CDR3 protein is CSVAGGLGNYGYTF. CDR3 bases: TGCAGCGTTGCGGGGGGGTTAGGCAACTATGGCTACACCTTC.

This clonotype was recorded a few times. The V call is TRBV6-6, the J call TRBJ1-5; D gene unclear. The CDR3 length is 13 residues. The V end was cut by 7 bases, the J end by 3 bases, with 10 bases between. Germline V CDR1 and CDR2: MNHNY, SVGAGI (reference sequence). For the CDR3, the DNA is TGTGCCAGCAAGAGGTCCCCCAATCAGCCCCAGCATTTT. Protein: CASKRSPNQPQHF.

This clonotype was recorded a few times. The chain recombines TRBV9 with TRBJ2-7; 7 bases fit TRBD1. The junction had 8 bases not matched to a gene; V was cut back by 2 bases and J by 3 bases. The CDR3 is 15 residues long. The germline V gene has CDR1 SGDLS and CDR2 YYNGEE. The CDR3 protein is CASSVSGTELYEQYF. The CDR3, as DNA: TGTGCCAGCAGCGTGTCCGGGACAGAACTCTACGAGCAGTACTTC.

This clonotype was counted between two and nine times. The V and J genes are TRBV7-2 and TRBJ2-3, with a weak D call TRBD1 (6 bases). CDR3 length: 14 residues. Germline V gives CDR1 SGHTA, CDR2 FQGNSA. Trimming left V 7 bases short and J 0 bases short, with 11 bases between. The CDR3 loop is CASINRASTDTQYF. CDR3 DNA: TGTGCCAGCATCAACAGGGCAAGCACAGATACGCAGTATTTT.

The J gene is TRBJ2-6, the V gene TRBV7-3; D gene uncertain. Germline V gene sequence: CDR1 SGHTA, CDR2 FQGTGA. With 4 bases removed from V and 3 bases from J, the gap between germline ends came to 10 bases. This CDR3 is 15 amino acids long. The CDR3 DNA is TGTGCCAGCAGCTCGCCCTCAGGTGGGGCCAACGTCCTGACTTTC. As protein: CASSSPSGGANVLTF. Looking up the rest from reference TRBV7-3 and TRBJ2-6 gives the full variable domain: GAGVSQTPSNKVTEKGKYVELRCDPISGHTALYWYRQSLGQGPEFLIYFQGTGAADDSGLPNDRFFAVRPEGSVSTLKIQRTERGDSAVYLCASSSPSGGANVLTFGAGSRLTVL.

This clonotype was counted only a few times. V and J are TRBV7-9 and TRBJ1-1; D remains ambiguous. V lost 1 base to trimming and J lost 6 bases, with 6 bases between them. Germline-derived CDR1 and CDR2 are SEHNR and FQNEAQ (reference sequence). The CDR3 contains 12 residues. CDR3 coding DNA: TGTGCCAGCAGCTTAGGGCGCCCTGAAGCTTTCTTT. Translating it yields CASSLGRPEAFF. Variable domain in full (rest from reference TRBV7-9 and TRBJ1-1): DTGVSQNPRHKITKRGQNVTFRCDPISEHNRLYWYRQTLGQGPEFLTYFQNEAQLEKSRLLSDRFSAERPKGSFSTLEIQRTEQGDSAMYLCASSLGRPEAFFGQGTRLTVV.

This clonotype was seen more than once but under ten times. The chain recombines TRBV29-1 with TRBJ1-2; D remains ambiguous. This CDR3 region has 11 residues. Trimming removed 7 bases from V and 7 bases from J, with 13 bases in between. The germline CDR1 and CDR2 sequences are SQVTM and ANQGSEA. As DNA, the CDR3 is TGCAGCGCCAATACACAGACTGGCTACACCTTC. Amino acids: CSANTQTGYTF.

This clonotype came up a few times. This chain connects TRBV9 to TRBJ2-7; 7 positions agree with TRBD2. V dropped 0 bases and J dropped 6; count of bases not matched to a gene: 9. The CDR3 totals 15 residues. Looked up from germline, CDR1 is SGDLS and CDR2 is YYNGEE. The CDR3 DNA follows: TGTGCCAGCAGCGTAGGGGGAGGGGAAAGTTCCGAGCAGTACTTC. Translating gives CASSVGGGESSEQYF.

The chain links TRBV5-1 to TRBJ2-7, with 7 nucleotides matching TRBD1. The CDR3 covers 15 residues. Unmatched junction bases numbered 10, after V lost 2 bases and J lost 5 bases. The germline V gene encodes CDR1 SGHRS and CDR2 YFSETQ. CDR3 loop: CASSLRQGYVHEQYF. The CDR3 coding sequence is TGCGCCAGCAGCTTAAGACAGGGTTACGTCCACGAGCAGTACTTC. The variable domain in full, with the rest retrieved from reference TRBV5-1 and TRBJ2-7, is KAGVTQTPRYLIKTRGQQVTLSCSPISGHRSVSWYQQTPGQGLQFLFEYFSETQRNKGNFPGRFSGRQFSNSRSEMNVSTLELGDSALYLCASSLRQGYVHEQYFGPGTRLTVT.

The J gene is TRBJ2-1, the V gene TRBV20-1; the D is unclear. Per the germline V gene, CDR1 is DFQATT and CDR2 is SNEGSKA (reference sequence). Trimming removed 6 bases at V and 4 bases at J, with 10 bases between. This CDR3 comprises 12 residues. This CDR3 is CSAKNWYNEQFF. The CDR3 DNA reads TGCAGTGCAAAAAACTGGTACAATGAGCAGTTCTTC.

The gene calls are TRBV6-1 and TRBJ1-6; D gene uncertain. V lost 2 bases to trimming and J lost 10 bases, with 9 bases between them. The CDR3 sequence is 13 residues long. Germline CDR1 and CDR2: MNHNS and SASEGT. As DNA, the CDR3 is TGTGCCAGCAGTGAACAGACGGGGTCACCCCTCCACTTT. It translates to CASSEQTGSPLHF.

This clonotype was observed a handful of times. The rearrangement links TRBV20-1 to TRBJ2-6, with D perhaps given as TRBD1 or TRBD2 (5 bases each). This CDR3 has 14 residues. The germline V gene has CDR1 DFQATT and CDR2 SNEGSKA (reference sequence). The germline V and J ends were trimmed by 3 bases and 9 bases, with 15 bases remaining between them. The CDR3 loop reads CSARDTGADNVLTF. Here the CDR3 DNA reads TGCAGTGCTAGGGATACCGGGGCCGACAACGTCCTGACTTTC.